Described below is a single TCR beta chain sequence and its context. Its antigen remains undetermined. Base quality data are lacking; no much larger clone is found one base away. The data are from a study of CD8+CD57+ T cells in acquired aplastic anemia (dated by TCRdb to 2017 to 2018). At the level of the whole study: DNA extracted from sorted CD4+ and CD8+ cells had a mean of about 3.3 ug, with a range of 0.2 to 27.4 ug. For healthy donor samples, the average read count was around 10 million for CD4+ cells and around 12 million for CD8+ cells. Points the paper makes about the study in general: Roughly 31 CD8+ CDR3 sequences were shared between patients and controls but appeared highly expressed in patients and within their immunodominant clones. Between patients and healthy controls, no significant difference in CD8+ Simpson's diversity was found (P=0.060).

CDR1 is given as LNHDA and CDR2 as SQIVND, both from the germline V gene (reference sequence). V loses 3 bases, J loses 0 bases, and the germline ends lie 9 bases apart. The CDR3 contains 15 residues, cysteine and phenylalanine counted. Just the 45-base CDR3 DNA is kept, in frame starting at base 1. The study deep-sequenced TCR repertoires of sorted CD4+ and CD8+ blood T cells from severe aplastic anemia patients and healthy subjects. Ficoll-Paque density gradient centrifugation was used to isolate peripheral blood mononuclear cells. Before DNA extraction, CD4+ and CD8+ T cells were sorted by FACS or by magnetic beads. Genomic DNA served as template for TCR beta VDJ combination and CDR3 sequence profiling. An Illumina HiSeq 2000 was the platform used for TCR repertoire sequencing. Processing in the source paper ran as follows. TRBV/TRBJ rearrangement plots, CDR3 size and DJ length profiles, and Simpson's diversity index were used to assess repertoires. Whichever DNA sequence was most abundant in the deep sequencing data was defined as the immunodominant clone. CDR3 amino acid sequences were checked for sharing between subjects and were compared against published repertoires and the VDJdb database. TCRdb redid the processing of the public reads, applying fastp at Q25 and MiXCR, and retained in-frame beta chains. Rows matching on CDR3 protein sequence are summarized as one entry with the most common DNA and genes. The V and J calls were determined by TCRdb, not by the authors. This sample lists some 64,000 distinct CDR3 sequences; about 50% were detected once. The ten largest clones add up to about 2.5% of the sample.

The sequence came from a human donor in good health, serving as a control. This chain is built from TRBV19 and TRBJ1-3, with the D gene call left open. The sequenced sample consisted of sorted CD4+, CD8+, or CD8+CD57+ T cells (not recorded which) from PBMCs. The nucleotide sequence is TGTGCCAGTAGTATCCCCCCTAGCTCTGGAAACACCATATATTTT. This translates into CASSIPPSSGNTIYF.